This T cell receptor (beta chain) stems from a study of blood T cell repertoires in COVID-19. Across the study: Acute-phase and convalescent COVID-19 samples originated in the United States, Italy and Spain. The cDNA or gDNA used as material had been derived from T cells, B-cell-depleted T cells, or PBMCs.

CDR3 length equals 15 residues. CDR1 and CDR2 from the germline V gene are SGHNT and YYREEE (reference sequence). V lost 0 bases and J lost 6; bases outside the gene matches: 3. Original methodology: By means of reference gene primer amplification, nucleated cell counts were estimated. Repertoires were generated with immunoSEQ multiplex PCR, while TCRdb's copy carries only in-frame clones and drops some. V, J and clone size are taken as reported in that table, and D and trimming were inferred from the DNA itself. The sample records a few hundred thousand clones, 87% being singletons. The V gene is TRBV5-4, the J gene TRBJ2-2; TRBD2 matches 9 bases. Material: peripheral blood. The receptor was derived from a woman between 45 and 65 years old who had recovered from COVID-19. The CDR3 DNA reads TGTGCCAGCAGCTTGGTAGCGGGAGAGGCCGGGGAGCTGTTTTTT. Translating gives CASSLVAGEAGELFF. The whole variable domain, remainder taken from reference TRBV5-4 and TRBJ2-2, is ETGVTQSPTHLIKTRGQQVTLRCSSQSGHNTVSWYQQALGQGPQFIFQYYREEENGRGNFPPRFSGLQFPNYSSELNVNALELDDSALYLCASSLVAGEAGELFFGEGSRLTVL.